This T cell receptor beta chain was found in a study of regulatory T cells in long-lasting Graves disease. Regarding the study as a whole: Relative to newly diagnosed Graves' patients, persistent ones had lower TCR diversity.

V was cut by 0 bases and J by 0 bases, with 8 bases left in between. This CDR3 contains 15 residues. This sample's time point: persistent/refractory GD, antithyroid drugs over 5 years with positive TRAb. After RNA was extracted from PBMCs, the TCR library was made from it. Arm-PCR of CDR3 regions and iRepertoire HTBI primers were the basis on which TCR beta libraries were built. TCRdb called the multiplex PCR reads again in MiXCR, with one record for every CDR3 protein. The table has 700,000 or so distinct CDR3 sequences, about 30% seen once. To note about this clonotype: Its antigen remains unidentified.

The sample was peripheral blood mononuclear cells (PBMCs), taken when the disease was refractory, from a patient treated with antithyroid drugs. The rearrangement links TRBV12-3 or TRBV12-4 to TRBJ1-1; D gene uncertain. The clonotype was recovered from a female donor with Graves disease. In nucleotides, the CDR3 is TGTGCCAGCAGTTTAGCGCGGACTATGAACACTGAAGCTTTCTTT. Translated: CASSLARTMNTEAFF.